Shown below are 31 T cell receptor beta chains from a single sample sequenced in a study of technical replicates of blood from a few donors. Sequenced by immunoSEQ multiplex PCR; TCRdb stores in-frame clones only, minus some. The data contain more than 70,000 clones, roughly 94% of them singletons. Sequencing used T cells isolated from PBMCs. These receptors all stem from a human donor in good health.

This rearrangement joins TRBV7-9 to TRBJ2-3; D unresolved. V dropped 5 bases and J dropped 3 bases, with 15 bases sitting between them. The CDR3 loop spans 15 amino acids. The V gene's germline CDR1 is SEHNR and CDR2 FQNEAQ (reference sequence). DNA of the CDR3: TGTGCCAGCAGCCGATTATTAGCACGGACAGATACGCAGTATTTT. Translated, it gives CASSRLLARTDTQYF.

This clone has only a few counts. This CDR3 is CATQSTGTNQPQHF. The CDR3 DNA follows: TGTGCCACGCAGTCGACGGGAACCAATCAGCCCCAGCATTTT. V gene TRBV19 combines with J gene TRBJ1-5; no definite D call. Between the trimmed V and J ends, which lost 10 bases and 3 bases, there was a span of 16 bases. The germline V gene encodes CDR1 LNHDA and CDR2 SQIVND (reference sequence). The CDR3 totals 14 residues.

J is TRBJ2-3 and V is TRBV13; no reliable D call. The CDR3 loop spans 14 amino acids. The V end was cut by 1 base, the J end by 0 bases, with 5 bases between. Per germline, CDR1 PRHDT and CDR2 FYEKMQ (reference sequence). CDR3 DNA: TGTGCCAGCAGCTTAGCGACTAGCACAGATACGCAGTATTTT. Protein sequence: CASSLATSTDTQYF.

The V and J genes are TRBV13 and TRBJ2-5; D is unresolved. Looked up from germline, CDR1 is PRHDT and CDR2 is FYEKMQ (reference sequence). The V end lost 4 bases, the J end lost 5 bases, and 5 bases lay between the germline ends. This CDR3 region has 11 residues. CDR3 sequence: CASSSGETQYF. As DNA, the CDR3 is TGTGCCAGCAGCTCCGGGGAGACCCAGTACTTC.

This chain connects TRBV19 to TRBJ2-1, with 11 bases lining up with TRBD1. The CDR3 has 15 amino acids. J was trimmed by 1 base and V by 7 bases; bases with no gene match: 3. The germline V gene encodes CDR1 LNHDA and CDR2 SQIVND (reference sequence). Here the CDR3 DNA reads TGTGCCAGTACCGGGACAGGGGGGTCCTACAATGAGCAGTTCTTC. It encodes CASTGTGGSYNEQFF.

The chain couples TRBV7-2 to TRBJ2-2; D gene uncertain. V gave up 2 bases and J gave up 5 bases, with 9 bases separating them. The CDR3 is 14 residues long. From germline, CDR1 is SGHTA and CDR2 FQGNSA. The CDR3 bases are TGTGCCAGCAGCTTATCCCCTGAGACCGGGGAGCTGTTTTTT. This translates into CASSLSPETGELFF.

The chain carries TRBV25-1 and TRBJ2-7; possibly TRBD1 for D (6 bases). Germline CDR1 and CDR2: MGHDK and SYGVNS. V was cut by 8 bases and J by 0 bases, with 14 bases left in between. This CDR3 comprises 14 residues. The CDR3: CASAERTDSYEQYF. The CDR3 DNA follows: TGTGCCAGCGCTGAGAGGACAGACTCCTACGAGCAGTACTTC.

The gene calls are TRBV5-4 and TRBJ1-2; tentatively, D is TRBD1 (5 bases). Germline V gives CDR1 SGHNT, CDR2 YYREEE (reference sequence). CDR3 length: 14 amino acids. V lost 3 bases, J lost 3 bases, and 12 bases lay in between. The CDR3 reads CASSSIRDYYGYTF. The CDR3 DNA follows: TGTGCCAGCAGCTCCATAAGGGACTACTATGGCTACACCTTC.

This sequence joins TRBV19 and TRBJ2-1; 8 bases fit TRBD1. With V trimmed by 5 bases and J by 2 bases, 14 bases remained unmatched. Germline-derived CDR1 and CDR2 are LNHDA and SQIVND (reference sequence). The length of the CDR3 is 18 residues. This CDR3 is CASSPPGQVKGAYNEQFF. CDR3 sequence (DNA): TGTGCCAGTAGTCCTCCGGGACAGGTAAAGGGGGCCTACAATGAGCAGTTCTTC.

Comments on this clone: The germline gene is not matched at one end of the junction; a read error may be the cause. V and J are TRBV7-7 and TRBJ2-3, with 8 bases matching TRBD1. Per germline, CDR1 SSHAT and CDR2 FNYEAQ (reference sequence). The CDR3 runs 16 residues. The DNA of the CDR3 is TGTGCTAGCAGCCCCTCCCAGGGGGCTTCCACAGATACGCAGTATTTT. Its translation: CASSPSQGASTDTQYF.

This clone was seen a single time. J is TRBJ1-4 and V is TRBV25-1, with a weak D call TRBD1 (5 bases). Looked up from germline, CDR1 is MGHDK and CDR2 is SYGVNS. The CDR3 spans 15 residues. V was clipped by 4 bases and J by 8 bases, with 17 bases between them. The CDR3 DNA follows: TGTGCCAGCAGTGCGATCGACGGCGCAGGGGAAAAACTGTTTTTT. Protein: CASSAIDGAGEKLFF.

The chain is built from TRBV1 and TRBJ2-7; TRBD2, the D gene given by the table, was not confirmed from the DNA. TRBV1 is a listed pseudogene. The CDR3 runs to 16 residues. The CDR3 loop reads CTSSQSPSGENYEQYF. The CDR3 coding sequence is TGCACCAGCAGCCAGTCCCCTAGCGGGGAAAACTACGAGCAGTACTTC.

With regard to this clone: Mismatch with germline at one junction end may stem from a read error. CDR3 amino acids: CASSLGQVNQGTQYF. CDR3 DNA sequence: TGCGCCAGCAGCTTGGGACAGGTGAATCAAGGGACCCAGTACTTC. This chain links TRBV5-1 with TRBJ2-5; perhaps TRBD1 as D (6 bases). The CDR3 spans 15 residues. Germline lookup yields CDR1 SGHRS and CDR2 YFSETQ.

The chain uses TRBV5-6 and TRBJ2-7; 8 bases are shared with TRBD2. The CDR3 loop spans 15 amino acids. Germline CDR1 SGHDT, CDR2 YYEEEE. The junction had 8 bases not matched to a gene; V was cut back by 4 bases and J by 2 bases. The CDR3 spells CASSMGAGGTYEQYF. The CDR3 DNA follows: TGTGCCAGCAGCATGGGGGCGGGAGGCACCTACGAGCAGTACTTC.

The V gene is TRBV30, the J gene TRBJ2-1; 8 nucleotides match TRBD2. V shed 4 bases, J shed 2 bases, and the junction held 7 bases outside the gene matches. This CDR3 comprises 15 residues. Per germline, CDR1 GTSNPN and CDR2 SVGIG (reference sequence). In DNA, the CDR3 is TGTGCCTGGACCAGGGCAGCGGGGGCCTACAATGAGCAGTTCTTC. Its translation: CAWTRAAGAYNEQFF. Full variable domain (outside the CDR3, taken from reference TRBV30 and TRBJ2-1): SQTIHQWPATLVQPVGSPLSLECTVEGTSNPNLYWYRQAAGRGLQLLFYSVGIGQISSEVPQNLSASRPQDRQFILSSKKLLLSDSGFYLCAWTRAAGAYNEQFFGPGTRLTVL.

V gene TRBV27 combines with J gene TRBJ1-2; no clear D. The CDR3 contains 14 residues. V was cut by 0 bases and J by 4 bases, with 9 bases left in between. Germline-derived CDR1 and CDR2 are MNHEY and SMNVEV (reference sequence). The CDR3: CASSLSTARYGYTF. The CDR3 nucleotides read TGTGCCAGCAGTTTATCTACAGCCCGCTATGGCTACACCTTC.

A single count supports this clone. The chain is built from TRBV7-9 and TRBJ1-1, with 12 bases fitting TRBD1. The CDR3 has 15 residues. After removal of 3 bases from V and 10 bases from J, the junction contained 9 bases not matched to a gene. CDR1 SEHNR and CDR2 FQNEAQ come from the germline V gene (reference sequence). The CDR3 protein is CASSFAGTGGQGAFF. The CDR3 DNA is TGTGCCAGCAGCTTCGCGGGGACAGGGGGCCAGGGAGCTTTCTTT.

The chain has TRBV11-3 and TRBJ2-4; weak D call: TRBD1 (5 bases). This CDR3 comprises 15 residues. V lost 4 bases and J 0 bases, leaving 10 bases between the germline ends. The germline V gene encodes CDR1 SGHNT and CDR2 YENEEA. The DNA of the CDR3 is TGTGCCAGCAGCTGGACATTCCTAGCCAAAAACATTCAGTACTTC. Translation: CASSWTFLAKNIQYF.

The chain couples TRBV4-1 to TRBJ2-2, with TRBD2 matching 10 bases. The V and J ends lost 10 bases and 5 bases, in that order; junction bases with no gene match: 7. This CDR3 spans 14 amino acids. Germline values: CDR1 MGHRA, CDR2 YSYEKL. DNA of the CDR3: TGCGCCATCGAGAGCGGGAGGGCTACCGGGGAGCTGTTTTTT. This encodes CAIESGRATGELFF.

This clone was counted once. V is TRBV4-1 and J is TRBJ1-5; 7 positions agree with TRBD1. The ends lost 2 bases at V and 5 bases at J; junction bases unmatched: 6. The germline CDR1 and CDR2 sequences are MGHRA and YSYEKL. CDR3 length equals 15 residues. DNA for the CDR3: TGCGCCAGCAGCCAACCGGGACAGATTGATCAGCCCCAGCATTTT. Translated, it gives CASSQPGQIDQPQHF.

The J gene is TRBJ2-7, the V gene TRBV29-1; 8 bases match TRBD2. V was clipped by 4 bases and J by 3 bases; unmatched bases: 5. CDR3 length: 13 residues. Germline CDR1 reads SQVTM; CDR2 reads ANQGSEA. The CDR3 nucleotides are TGCAGCGTTGTGCTAGCGGGCCACTACGAGCAGTACTTC. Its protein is CSVVLAGHYEQYF.

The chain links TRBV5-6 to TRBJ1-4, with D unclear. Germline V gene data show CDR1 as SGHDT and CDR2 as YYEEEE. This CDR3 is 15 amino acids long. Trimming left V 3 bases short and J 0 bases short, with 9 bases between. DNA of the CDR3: TGTGCCAGCAGCTCGCTCGGTGCAACTAATGAAAAACTGTTTTTT. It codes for CASSSLGATNEKLFF.

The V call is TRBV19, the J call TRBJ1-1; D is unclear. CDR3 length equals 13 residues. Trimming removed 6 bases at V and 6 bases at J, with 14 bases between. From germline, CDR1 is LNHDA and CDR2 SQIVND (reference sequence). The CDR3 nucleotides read TGTGCCAGTAGCCTTCAGAATGTGGCTGAAGCTTTCTTT. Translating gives CASSLQNVAEAFF.

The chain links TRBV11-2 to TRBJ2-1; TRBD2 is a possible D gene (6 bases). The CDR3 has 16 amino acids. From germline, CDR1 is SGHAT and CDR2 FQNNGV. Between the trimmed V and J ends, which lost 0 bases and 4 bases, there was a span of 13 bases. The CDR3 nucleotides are TGTGCCAGCAGCTTAGATCGGTCCCGGGGGTACAATGAGCAGTTCTTC. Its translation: CASSLDRSRGYNEQFF.

This CDR3 is CASSTRDYEQYF. The CDR3 DNA follows: TGTGCCAGCAGTACTCGGGACTACGAGCAGTACTTC. V is TRBV27 and J is TRBJ2-7; TRBD2 might be the D (5 bases). V lost 5 bases, J lost 3 bases, and 8 bases lay in between. Germline lookup yields CDR1 MNHEY and CDR2 SMNVEV (reference sequence). There are 12 residues in the CDR3.

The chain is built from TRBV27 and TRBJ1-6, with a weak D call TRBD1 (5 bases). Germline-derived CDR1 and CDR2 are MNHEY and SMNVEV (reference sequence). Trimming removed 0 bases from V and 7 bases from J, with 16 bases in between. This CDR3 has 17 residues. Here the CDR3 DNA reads TGTGCCAGCAGTTTATCGGTGGGGGGGTTAGGGAATTCACCCCTCCACTTT. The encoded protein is CASSLSVGGLGNSPLHF.

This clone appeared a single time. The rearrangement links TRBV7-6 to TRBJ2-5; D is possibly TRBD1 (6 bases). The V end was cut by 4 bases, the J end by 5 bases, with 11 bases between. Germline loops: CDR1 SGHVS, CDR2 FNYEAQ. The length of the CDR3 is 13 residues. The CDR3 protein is CASSSGVWETQYF. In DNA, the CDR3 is TGTGCCAGCAGCTCAGGGGTGTGGGAGACCCAGTACTTC.

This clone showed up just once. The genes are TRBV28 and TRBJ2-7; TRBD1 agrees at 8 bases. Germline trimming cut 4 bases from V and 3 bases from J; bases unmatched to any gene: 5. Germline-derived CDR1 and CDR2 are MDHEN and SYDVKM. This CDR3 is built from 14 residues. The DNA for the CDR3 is TGTGCCAGCAGTTCATCGGACAGGGTCTACGAGCAGTACTTC. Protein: CASSSSDRVYEQYF.

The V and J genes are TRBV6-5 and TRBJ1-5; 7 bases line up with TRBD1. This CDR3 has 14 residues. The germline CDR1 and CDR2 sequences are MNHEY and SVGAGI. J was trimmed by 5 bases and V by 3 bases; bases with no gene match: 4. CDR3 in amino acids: CASSYRTGDQPQHF. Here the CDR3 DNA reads TGTGCCAGCAGTTATCGGACAGGCGATCAGCCCCAGCATTTT.

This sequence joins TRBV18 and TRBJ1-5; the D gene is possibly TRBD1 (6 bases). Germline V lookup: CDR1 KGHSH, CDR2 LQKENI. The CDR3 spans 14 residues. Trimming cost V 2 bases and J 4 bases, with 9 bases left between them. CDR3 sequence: CASSPDRMNQPQHF. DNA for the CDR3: TGTGCCAGCTCACCAGACAGGATGAATCAGCCCCAGCATTTT.

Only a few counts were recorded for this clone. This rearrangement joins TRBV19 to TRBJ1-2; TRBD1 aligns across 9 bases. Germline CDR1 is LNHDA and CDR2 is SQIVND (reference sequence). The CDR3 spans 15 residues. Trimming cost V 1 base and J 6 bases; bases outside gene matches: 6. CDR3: CASSIAPGQGDGYTF. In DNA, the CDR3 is TGTGCCAGTAGTATAGCCCCGGGACAGGGAGATGGCTACACCTTC.